This T cell receptor (beta chain) is drawn from a study of blood T cell repertoires in COVID-19. Across the study: Material from acute and convalescent COVID-19 was sourced from the United States, Italy and Spain. Nucleic acid was either cDNA or gDNA, and it came from T cells, B-cell-depleted T cells, or PBMCs.

The authors' processing: How many nucleated cells were present was estimated from reference gene primer amplification. The data were produced by immunoSEQ multiplex PCR, yet TCRdb's version contains in-frame clones alone and is incomplete. V and J calls plus clone size are reproduced from that table; the DNA served to infer D and trimming. The sample yields roughly 100,000 clones, approximately 80% seen once. This CDR3 is 14 amino acids long. This chain connects TRBV21-1 to TRBJ1-2; the DNA was not compared with TRBD1, the D call given in the table. TRBV21-1 is flagged as a pseudogene. This clonotype was obtained from a man aged 55 to 70 with active or convalescent COVID-19. The sample taken for sequencing was peripheral blood. CDR3 DNA sequence: TGTGCCAGCAGCATAGACAGGTGGGGTTGTGGCTACACCTTC. The encoded protein is CASSIDRWGCGYTF.